The rows below give T cell receptor beta chains drawn from one sample of a study of blood T cell repertoires in COVID-19. Profiled with immunoSEQ multiplex PCR; TCRdb holds only in-frame clones, not every one. The sample shows 260,000 or so clones, approximately 91% of them seen only once. The source material was peripheral blood. The receptors stem from a man younger than 30 with active or convalescent COVID-19. Both conserved end residues are part of each CDR3. A D gene is named only where the DNA matches it firmly. A row's size may be missing; if present it is once, few, many or a size class.

d_call: TRBD1
v_call: TRBV19
j_call: TRBJ1-2
clone_size: NA
cdr3_nt: TGTGCCAGTTGGTCCGGGGACAGGGACCACTATGGCTACACCTTC
cdr3_aa: CASWSGDRDHYGYTF

d_call: TRBD2
v_call: TRBV6-2/TRBV6-3
j_call: TRBJ2-5
clone_size: few
cdr3_nt: TGTGCCAGCAGTTACGTTGAGACTAGCCCCCAGTACTTC
cdr3_aa: CASSYVETSPQYF

d_call: NA
v_call: TRBV11-1
j_call: TRBJ2-7
clone_size: NA
cdr3_nt: TGTGCCAGCAGCTTAGCGGTAGGGGACTACGAGCAGTACTTC
cdr3_aa: CASSLAVGDYEQYF

d_call: NA
v_call: TRBV19
j_call: TRBJ2-1
clone_size: NA
cdr3_nt: TGTGCCAGTAGTATTTTCGGTGGCGGTGAGCAGTTCTTC
cdr3_aa: CASSIFGGGEQFF

d_call: TRBD1
v_call: TRBV5-6
j_call: TRBJ1-2
clone_size: NA
cdr3_nt: TGTGCCAGCAAAAGACAGGGGGAGAACTATGGCTACACCTTC
cdr3_aa: CASKRQGENYGYTF

d_call: NA
v_call: TRBV15
j_call: TRBJ1-2
clone_size: NA
cdr3_nt: TGTGCCACCAGCACCAATCGGGGAATTAACTATGGCTACACCTTC
cdr3_aa: CATSTNRGINYGYTF

d_call: NA
v_call: TRBV5-1
j_call: TRBJ1-1
clone_size: NA
cdr3_nt: TGCGCCAGCAGCTTAGAGGGACATAACACTGAAGCTTTCTTT
cdr3_aa: CASSLEGHNTEAFF

d_call: TRBD2
v_call: TRBV24-1
j_call: TRBJ2-1
clone_size: NA
cdr3_nt: TGTGCCACCAGTGATTATAGCGGGGGGGCTGACTACAATGAGCAGTTCTTC
cdr3_aa: CATSDYSGGADYNEQFF

d_call: NA
v_call: TRBV5-1
j_call: TRBJ2-1
clone_size: NA
cdr3_nt: TGCGCCAGCAGCCCCACAGGACCGCATGAGCAGTTCTTC
cdr3_aa: CASSPTGPHEQFF

d_call: TRBD1
v_call: TRBV5-1
j_call: TRBJ2-3
clone_size: NA
cdr3_nt: TGCGCCAGCAGCCCCCGTGACGAGGGGGCATGGGCAGATACGCAGTATTTT
cdr3_aa: CASSPRDEGAWADTQYF

d_call: TRBD2
v_call: TRBV15
j_call: TRBJ2-7
clone_size: NA
cdr3_nt: TGTGCCACTGGGGGGGGTCCCGAGCAGTACTTC
cdr3_aa: CATGGGPEQYF

d_call: TRBD1
v_call: TRBV9
j_call: TRBJ1-1
clone_size: NA
cdr3_nt: TGTGCCAGCAGCGCCGGACAGGCGGGCACTGAAGCTTTCTTT
cdr3_aa: CASSAGQAGTEAFF

d_call: TRBD2
v_call: TRBV7-8
j_call: TRBJ2-2
clone_size: NA
cdr3_nt: TGTGCCAGCAGCTTAGAGGCGGGACTAGCGGGGACCTCCGGGGAGCTGTTTTTT
cdr3_aa: CASSLEAGLAGTSGELFF

d_call: NA
v_call: TRBV6-5
j_call: TRBJ1-4
clone_size: NA
cdr3_nt: TGTGCCAGCAGTCAGAATACAGGACCGGAAAAACTGTTTTTT
cdr3_aa: CASSQNTGPEKLFF

d_call: NA
v_call: TRBV6-5
j_call: TRBJ1-2
clone_size: NA
cdr3_nt: TGTGCCAGCACGGAGGGAACTAACTATGGCTACACCTTC
cdr3_aa: CASTEGTNYGYTF

d_call: NA
v_call: TRBV6-5
j_call: TRBJ1-5
clone_size: NA
cdr3_nt: TGTGCCAGCAAGATTACAGACCCGAATCAGCCCCAGCATTTT
cdr3_aa: CASKITDPNQPQHF

d_call: NA
v_call: TRBV4-1
j_call: TRBJ2-7
clone_size: NA
cdr3_nt: TGCGCCAGCAGCCCCCTCCAGGGCAGGGACTACGAGCAGTACTTC
cdr3_aa: CASSPLQGRDYEQYF

d_call: TRBD1
v_call: TRBV9
j_call: TRBJ1-3
clone_size: NA
cdr3_nt: TGTGCCAGCAGCGTAGAGCCCACAGGGGGCAGCTCTGGAAACACCATATATTTT
cdr3_aa: CASSVEPTGGSSGNTIYF

d_call: NA
v_call: TRBV3-1/TRBV3-2
j_call: TRBJ1-1
clone_size: NA
cdr3_nt: TGTGCCAGCAGCCACTGGCCGAACACTGAAGCTTTCTTT
cdr3_aa: CASSHWPNTEAFF

d_call: NA
v_call: TRBV9
j_call: TRBJ2-7
clone_size: NA
cdr3_nt: TGTGCCAGCAGCCCGGGACACTACTACGAGCAGTACTTC
cdr3_aa: CASSPGHYYEQYF

d_call: NA
v_call: TRBV7-7
j_call: TRBJ2-2
clone_size: once
cdr3_nt: TGTGCCAGCAGCCCGGACAGGAACACCGGGGAGCTGTTTTTT
cdr3_aa: CASSPDRNTGELFF

d_call: NA
v_call: TRBV2
j_call: TRBJ1-1
clone_size: NA
cdr3_nt: TGTGCCAGCAGGGGTTGGGCAGACATGAACACTGAAGCTTTCTTT
cdr3_aa: CASRGWADMNTEAFF

d_call: NA
v_call: TRBV6-5
j_call: TRBJ1-5
clone_size: NA
cdr3_nt: TGTGCCAGCAGCCTCGGGGGGGGCCCCCAGCATTTT
cdr3_aa: CASSLGGGPQHF

d_call: NA
v_call: TRBV19
j_call: TRBJ1-4
clone_size: NA
cdr3_nt: TGTGCCAGTAGTATCCGGACAGCTAATGAAAAACTGTTTTTT
cdr3_aa: CASSIRTANEKLFF

d_call: TRBD1
v_call: TRBV6-5
j_call: TRBJ1-2
clone_size: NA
cdr3_nt: TGTGCCAGCACCCCAGGGGGCAACTATGGCTACACCTTC
cdr3_aa: CASTPGGNYGYTF

d_call: TRBD2
v_call: TRBV2
j_call: TRBJ2-7
clone_size: NA
cdr3_nt: TGTGCCAGCAGTGAAAGTAGCGGGGGAAGCTCCTACGAGCAGTACTTC
cdr3_aa: CASSESSGGSSYEQYF

d_call: NA
v_call: TRBV6-6
j_call: TRBJ1-2
clone_size: NA
cdr3_nt: TGTGCCAGCAGTCCCCCCGGCGGCCCGGCTAACTATGGCTACACCTTC
cdr3_aa: CASSPPGGPANYGYTF

d_call: NA
v_call: TRBV19
j_call: TRBJ1-5
clone_size: NA
cdr3_nt: TGTGCCAGTAGAGACGGGGTCAATCAGCCCCAGCATTTT
cdr3_aa: CASRDGVNQPQHF

d_call: TRBD2
v_call: TRBV7-3
j_call: TRBJ2-5
clone_size: NA
cdr3_nt: TGTGCCAGCAGCCCCTTCCGCGGGGGGATGGAGACCCAGTACTTC
cdr3_aa: CASSPFRGGMETQYF

d_call: TRBD1
v_call: TRBV7-9
j_call: TRBJ1-3
clone_size: NA
cdr3_nt: TGTGCCAGCAGCTTAGCTGGAACAGGGGGTTACTCTGGAAACACCATATATTTT
cdr3_aa: CASSLAGTGGYSGNTIYF

d_call: NA
v_call: TRBV4-2
j_call: TRBJ2-7
clone_size: NA
cdr3_nt: TGTGCCAGCAGCCAAGCCGTAGTCTACGAGCAGTACTTC
cdr3_aa: CASSQAVVYEQYF

d_call: NA
v_call: TRBV6-2/TRBV6-3
j_call: TRBJ2-7
clone_size: NA
cdr3_nt: TGTGCCAGCAGTTACGGGGACTTGGCCTACGAGCAGTACTTC
cdr3_aa: CASSYGDLAYEQYF

d_call: NA
v_call: TRBV3-1/TRBV3-2
j_call: TRBJ2-5
clone_size: NA
cdr3_nt: TGTGCCAGCAGCCGAGGCGGGCCGGGGAATCAAGAGACCCAGTACTTC
cdr3_aa: CASSRGGPGNQETQYF

d_call: NA
v_call: TRBV6-5
j_call: TRBJ1-1
clone_size: NA
cdr3_nt: TGTGCCAGCAGTTACGAGGCGCGCGGGAACACTGAAGCTTTCTTT
cdr3_aa: CASSYEARGNTEAFF

d_call: TRBD1
v_call: TRBV2
j_call: TRBJ1-6
clone_size: NA
cdr3_nt: TGTGCCAGCAGTGAAGCGGCGAGGGGGCTACTGTATTCACCCCTCCACTTT
cdr3_aa: CASSEAARGLLYSPLHF

d_call: NA
v_call: TRBV5-6
j_call: TRBJ1-2
clone_size: NA
cdr3_nt: TGTGCCAGCAGCTCGGTGGGACAACCAAACTATGGCTACACCTTC
cdr3_aa: CASSSVGQPNYGYTF

d_call: NA
v_call: TRBV18
j_call: TRBJ2-7
clone_size: NA
cdr3_nt: TGTGCCACCTCGGAGGGAGTAGCCTACGAGCAGTACTTC
cdr3_aa: CATSEGVAYEQYF

d_call: TRBD1
v_call: TRBV15
j_call: TRBJ2-5
clone_size: NA
cdr3_nt: TGTGCCACCAGCAGAGAGGGGACAGGGTCGGAGACCCAGTACTTC
cdr3_aa: CATSREGTGSETQYF

d_call: NA
v_call: TRBV2
j_call: TRBJ2-1
clone_size: NA
cdr3_nt: TGTGCCAGCAGCGCACAGAATGAGCAGTTCTTC
cdr3_aa: CASSAQNEQFF

d_call: NA
v_call: TRBV19
j_call: TRBJ1-1
clone_size: NA
cdr3_nt: TGTGCCAGTAGTCGAGGAGAGAACACTGAAGCTTTCTTT
cdr3_aa: CASSRGENTEAFF

d_call: NA
v_call: TRBV12-3/TRBV12-4
j_call: TRBJ2-1
clone_size: NA
cdr3_nt: TGTGCCAGCAGTTTAAATCTGTATGAGCAGTTCTTC
cdr3_aa: CASSLNLYEQFF

d_call: TRBD1
v_call: TRBV27
j_call: TRBJ1-2
clone_size: NA
cdr3_nt: TGTGCCAGCAGTTCGACAGGGGGCTGGTATGGCTACACCTTC
cdr3_aa: CASSSTGGWYGYTF

d_call: TRBD1
v_call: TRBV18
j_call: TRBJ1-5
clone_size: NA
cdr3_nt: TGTGCCAGCTCGAGAGACAGGGAACAGCCCCAGCATTTT
cdr3_aa: CASSRDREQPQHF

d_call: NA
v_call: TRBV11-2
j_call: TRBJ1-1
clone_size: NA
cdr3_nt: TGTGCCAGCAGCTCCCCGAAACACAGAAGCTCCACTGAAGCTTTCTTT
cdr3_aa: CASSSPKHRSSTEAFF

d_call: TRBD1
v_call: TRBV15
j_call: TRBJ1-6
clone_size: NA
cdr3_nt: TGTGCCACCAGGGGACAGGGCAACAATTCACCCCTCCACTTT
cdr3_aa: CATRGQGNNSPLHF

d_call: NA
v_call: TRBV11-2
j_call: TRBJ1-2
clone_size: NA
cdr3_nt: TGTGCCAGCAGCTTAAAGGTCAGGGGAATCGACTATGGCTACACCTTC
cdr3_aa: CASSLKVRGIDYGYTF

d_call: TRBD1
v_call: TRBV29-1
j_call: TRBJ1-1
clone_size: NA
cdr3_nt: TGCAGCGTTGTTTGGGGGACAGGGGGACGCCTGAACACTGAAGCTTTCTTT
cdr3_aa: CSVVWGTGGRLNTEAFF

d_call: NA
v_call: TRBV9
j_call: TRBJ2-2
clone_size: NA
cdr3_nt: TGTGCCAGCAGCGTAGACGGCCCCGTTAGCAGCGGGGAGCTGTTTTTT
cdr3_aa: CASSVDGPVSSGELFF

d_call: TRBD1
v_call: TRBV4-2
j_call: TRBJ1-2
clone_size: NA
cdr3_nt: TGTGCCAGCAGCCAAGACCAAGGACAGGCCTATGGCTACACCTTC
cdr3_aa: CASSQDQGQAYGYTF

d_call: NA
v_call: TRBV5-4
j_call: TRBJ2-7
clone_size: once
cdr3_nt: TGTGCCAGCAGCTCCCCGGGGACAAGAGGAACCTACGAGCAGTACTTC
cdr3_aa: CASSSPGTRGTYEQYF

d_call: TRBD1
v_call: TRBV19
j_call: TRBJ2-7
clone_size: few
cdr3_nt: TGTGCCAGTAGTATCCGACAGGGTTACGAGCAGTACTTC
cdr3_aa: CASSIRQGYEQYF

d_call: NA
v_call: TRBV7-3
j_call: TRBJ2-2
clone_size: NA
cdr3_nt: TGTGCCAGCAGCGACGGGACTGATGCCCCGAACACCGGGGAGCTGTTTTTT
cdr3_aa: CASSDGTDAPNTGELFF

d_call: NA
v_call: TRBV9
j_call: TRBJ2-5
clone_size: NA
cdr3_nt: TGTGCCAGCAGTCCTACGGGTTTACGGGAGACCCAGTACTTC
cdr3_aa: CASSPTGLRETQYF

d_call: TRBD1
v_call: TRBV5-1
j_call: TRBJ2-7
clone_size: few
cdr3_nt: TGCGCCAGCAGCTCCCGGACAGGGCTTACCTACGAGCAGTACTTC
cdr3_aa: CASSSRTGLTYEQYF

d_call: TRBD1
v_call: TRBV7-8
j_call: TRBJ2-1
clone_size: NA
cdr3_nt: TGTGCCAGCAGCTTAGATCAGGGACAGACTCTATCGTACAATGAGCAGTTCTTC
cdr3_aa: CASSLDQGQTLSYNEQFF

d_call: TRBD1
v_call: TRBV4-3
j_call: TRBJ1-4
clone_size: NA
cdr3_nt: TGCGCCAGCAGCCAGATACAGGGGGCGCGAGATGAAAAACTGTTTTTT
cdr3_aa: CASSQIQGARDEKLFF

d_call: NA
v_call: TRBV5-5
j_call: TRBJ1-5
clone_size: NA
cdr3_nt: TGTGCCAGCAGCCCCCTCCCGGGATCAACGAGCAATCAGCCCCAGCATTTT
cdr3_aa: CASSPLPGSTSNQPQHF